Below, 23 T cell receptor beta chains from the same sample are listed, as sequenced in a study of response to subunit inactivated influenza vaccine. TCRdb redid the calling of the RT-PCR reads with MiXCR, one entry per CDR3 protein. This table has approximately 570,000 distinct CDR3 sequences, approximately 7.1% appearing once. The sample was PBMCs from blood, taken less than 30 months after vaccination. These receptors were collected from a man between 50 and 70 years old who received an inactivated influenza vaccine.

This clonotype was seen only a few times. The DNA of the CDR3 is TGTGCCAGCAGCCGAGCCCGGACCTACGAGCAGTACTTC. Protein product: CASSRARTYEQYF. V gene TRBV7-2 combines with J gene TRBJ2-7; no definite D call. Germline CDR1 and CDR2: SGHTA and FQGNSA. The germline V and J ends were trimmed by 5 bases and 2 bases, with 10 bases remaining between them. This CDR3 has 13 amino acids.

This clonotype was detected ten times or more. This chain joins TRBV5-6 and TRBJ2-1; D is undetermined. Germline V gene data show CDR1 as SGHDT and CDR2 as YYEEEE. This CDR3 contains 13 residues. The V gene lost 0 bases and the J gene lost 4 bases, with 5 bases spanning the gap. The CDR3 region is CASSLELYNEQFF. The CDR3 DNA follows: TGTGCCAGCAGCTTGGAGCTTTACAATGAGCAGTTCTTC.

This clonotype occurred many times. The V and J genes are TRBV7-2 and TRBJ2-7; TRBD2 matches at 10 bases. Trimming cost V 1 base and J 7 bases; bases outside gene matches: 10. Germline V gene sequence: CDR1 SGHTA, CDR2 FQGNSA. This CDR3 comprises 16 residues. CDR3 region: CASSLGRLAGAGEQYF. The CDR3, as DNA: TGTGCCAGCAGCTTAGGTCGGCTAGCGGGAGCGGGTGAGCAGTACTTC.

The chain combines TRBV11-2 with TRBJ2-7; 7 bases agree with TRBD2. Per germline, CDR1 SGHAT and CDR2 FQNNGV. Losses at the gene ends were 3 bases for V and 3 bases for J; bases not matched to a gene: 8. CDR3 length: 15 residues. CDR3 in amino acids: CASSFPGPGGYEQYF. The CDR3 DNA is TGTGCCAGCAGCTTTCCTGGACCGGGGGGCTACGAGCAGTACTTC. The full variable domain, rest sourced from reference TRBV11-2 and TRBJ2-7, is EAGVAQSPRYKIIEKRQSVAFWCNPISGHATLYWYQQILGQGPKLLIQFQNNGVVDDSQLPKDRFSAERLKGVDSTLKIQPAKLEDSAVYLCASSFPGPGGYEQYFGPGTRLTVT.

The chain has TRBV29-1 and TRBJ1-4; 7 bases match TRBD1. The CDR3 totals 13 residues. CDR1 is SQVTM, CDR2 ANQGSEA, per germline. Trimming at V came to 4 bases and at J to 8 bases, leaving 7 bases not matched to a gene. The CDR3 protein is CSVATGAGEKLFF. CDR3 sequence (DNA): TGCAGCGTTGCTACAGGGGCCGGGGAAAAACTGTTTTTT.

CDR3 amino acids: CASSVESYNEQFF. CDR3 sequence (DNA): TGTGCCAGCAGTGTCGAGAGCTACAATGAGCAGTTCTTC. The rearrangement links TRBV2 to TRBJ2-1; unclear D gene. CDR3 size: 13 residues. Germline V gene sequence: CDR1 SNHLY, CDR2 FYNNEI. V shed 4 bases and J shed 3 bases, with 7 bases lying between them.

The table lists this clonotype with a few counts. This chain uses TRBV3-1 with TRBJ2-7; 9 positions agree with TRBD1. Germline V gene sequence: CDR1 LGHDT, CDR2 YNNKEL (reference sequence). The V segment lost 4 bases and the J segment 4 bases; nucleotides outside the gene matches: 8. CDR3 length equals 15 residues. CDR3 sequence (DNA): TGTGCCAGCAGCCTGCCGGGGACAGGGAGGTACGAGCAGTACTTC. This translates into CASSLPGTGRYEQYF.

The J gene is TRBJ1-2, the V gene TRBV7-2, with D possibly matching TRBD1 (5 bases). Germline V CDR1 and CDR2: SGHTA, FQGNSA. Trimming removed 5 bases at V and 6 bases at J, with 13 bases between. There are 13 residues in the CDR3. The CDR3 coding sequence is TGTGCCAGCAGCCCGACAGTCCGCGATGGCTACACCTTC. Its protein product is CASSPTVRDGYTF.

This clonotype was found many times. CDR3 sequence: CSPTGLAGGSTDTQYF. The DNA for the CDR3 is TGCAGCCCTACAGGGCTAGCGGGTGGGAGCACAGATACGCAGTATTTT. The chain combines TRBV20-1 with TRBJ2-3; 8 bases line up with TRBD2. The CDR3 sequence is 16 residues long. CDR1 DFQATT and CDR2 SNEGSKA come from the germline V gene (reference sequence).

The CDR3 sequence is CASTDRSSYEQYF. The CDR3 DNA reads as TGTGCCAGCACCGACAGGAGCTCCTACGAGCAGTACTTC. This sequence joins TRBV12-3 or TRBV12-4 and TRBJ2-7; tentative D call: TRBD1 (6 bases). Trimming shortened V by 7 bases and J by 0 bases, and 10 bases separated the two germline ends. This CDR3 is built from 13 residues.

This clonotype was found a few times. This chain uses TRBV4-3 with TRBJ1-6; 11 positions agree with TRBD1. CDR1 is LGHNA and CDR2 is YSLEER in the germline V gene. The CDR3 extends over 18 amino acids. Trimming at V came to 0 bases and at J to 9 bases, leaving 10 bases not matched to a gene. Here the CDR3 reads CASSQDTRTGGTGSPLHF. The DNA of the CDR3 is TGCGCCAGCAGCCAAGACACAAGGACAGGGGGCACTGGTTCACCCCTCCACTTT.

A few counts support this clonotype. CDR3 sequence: CASSLVTSGTREQFF. The CDR3 nucleotides are TGCGCCAGCAGCTTGGTGACTAGCGGGACCCGTGAGCAGTTCTTC. V gene TRBV5-1 combines with J gene TRBJ2-1; 11 nucleotides align to TRBD2. The length of the CDR3 is 15 residues. Trimming removed 0 bases from V and 9 bases from J; junction bases left unmatched: 5. Germline assignment: CDR1 SGHRS and CDR2 YFSETQ.

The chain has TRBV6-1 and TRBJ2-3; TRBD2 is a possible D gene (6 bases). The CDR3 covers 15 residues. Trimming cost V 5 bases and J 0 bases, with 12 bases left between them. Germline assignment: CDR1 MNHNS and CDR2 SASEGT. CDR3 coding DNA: TGTGCCAGCAGTCCTGGGCGGGGCAGCACAGATACGCAGTATTTT. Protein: CASSPGRGSTDTQYF.

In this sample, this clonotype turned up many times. The DNA of the CDR3 is TGCGCCAGCAGCCTTAATAGGGCCGCTTACCAGTATTTT. It codes for CASSLNRAAYQYF. The genes are TRBV4-3 and TRBJ2-3; unclear D gene. Germline V lookup: CDR1 LGHNA, CDR2 YSLEER. The ends were cut back, 4 bases at V and 12 bases at J, with 17 bases in the middle. The CDR3 has 13 residues.

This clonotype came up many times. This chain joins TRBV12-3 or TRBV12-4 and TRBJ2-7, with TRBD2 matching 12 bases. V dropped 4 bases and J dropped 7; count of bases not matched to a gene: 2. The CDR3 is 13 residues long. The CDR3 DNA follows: TGTGCCAGCAGTTGGACTAGCGGGATGGAGCAGTACTTC. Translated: CASSWTSGMEQYF.

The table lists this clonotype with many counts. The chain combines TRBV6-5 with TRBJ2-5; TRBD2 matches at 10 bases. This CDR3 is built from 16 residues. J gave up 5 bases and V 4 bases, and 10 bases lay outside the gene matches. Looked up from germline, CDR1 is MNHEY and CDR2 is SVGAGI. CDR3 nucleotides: TGTGCCAGCAGTTCGACTGGGACTAGCGTGGGGGAGACCCAGTACTTC. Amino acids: CASSSTGTSVGETQYF.

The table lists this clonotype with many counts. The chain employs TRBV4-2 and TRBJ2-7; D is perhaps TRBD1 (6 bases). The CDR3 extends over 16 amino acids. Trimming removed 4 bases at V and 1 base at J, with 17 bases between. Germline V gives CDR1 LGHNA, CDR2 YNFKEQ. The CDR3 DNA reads TGTGCCAGCAGCCCGGTGACAGGAAAGGGATCCTACGAGCAGTACTTC. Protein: CASSPVTGKGSYEQYF.

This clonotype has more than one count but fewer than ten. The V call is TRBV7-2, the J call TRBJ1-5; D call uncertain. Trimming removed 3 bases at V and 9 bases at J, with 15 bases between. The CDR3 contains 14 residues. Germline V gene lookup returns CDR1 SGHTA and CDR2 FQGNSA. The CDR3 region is CASSLDGARTPQHF. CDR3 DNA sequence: TGTGCCAGCAGCTTGGATGGAGCCCGTACGCCCCAGCATTTT. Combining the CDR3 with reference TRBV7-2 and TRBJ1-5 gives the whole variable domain GAGVSQSPSNKVTEKGKDVELRCDPISGHTALYWYRQSLGQGLEFLIYFQGNSAPDKSGLPSDRFSAERTGGSVSTLTIQRTQQEDSAVYLCASSLDGARTPQHFGDGTRLSIL.

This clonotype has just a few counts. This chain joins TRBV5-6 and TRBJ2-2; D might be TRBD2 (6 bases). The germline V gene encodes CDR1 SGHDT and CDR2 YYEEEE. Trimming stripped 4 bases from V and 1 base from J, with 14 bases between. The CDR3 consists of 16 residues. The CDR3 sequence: CASSAGQFKNTGELFF. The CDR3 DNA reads TGTGCCAGCAGCGCGGGGCAGTTCAAGAACACCGGGGAGCTGTTTTTT.

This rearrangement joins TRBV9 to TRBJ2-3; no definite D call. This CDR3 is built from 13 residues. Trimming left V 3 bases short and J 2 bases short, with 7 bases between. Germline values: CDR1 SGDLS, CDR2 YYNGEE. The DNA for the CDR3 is TGTGCCAGCAGCGAACAAAACACAGATACGCAGTATTTT. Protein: CASSEQNTDTQYF.

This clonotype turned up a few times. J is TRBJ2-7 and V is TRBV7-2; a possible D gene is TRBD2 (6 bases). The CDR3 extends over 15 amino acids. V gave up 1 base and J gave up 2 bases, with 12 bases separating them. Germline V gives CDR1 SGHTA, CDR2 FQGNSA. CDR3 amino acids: CASSLVGSGPYEQYF. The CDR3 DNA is TGTGCCAGCAGCTTAGTTGGTAGCGGCCCCTACGAGCAGTACTTC.

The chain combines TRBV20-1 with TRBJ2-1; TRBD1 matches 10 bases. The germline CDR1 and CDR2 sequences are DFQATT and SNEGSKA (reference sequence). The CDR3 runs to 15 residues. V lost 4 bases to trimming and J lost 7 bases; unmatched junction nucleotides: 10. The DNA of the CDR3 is TGCAGTGCTAACCGACAGGGGGCTTGGGAGAATGAGCAGTTCTTC. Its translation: CSANRQGAWENEQFF.

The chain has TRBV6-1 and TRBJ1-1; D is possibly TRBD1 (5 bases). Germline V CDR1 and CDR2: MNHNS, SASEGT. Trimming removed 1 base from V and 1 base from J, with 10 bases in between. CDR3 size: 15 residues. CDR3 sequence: CASSEVDSRNTEAFF. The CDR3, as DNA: TGTGCCAGCAGTGAAGTTGACAGCCGGAACACTGAAGCTTTCTTT.